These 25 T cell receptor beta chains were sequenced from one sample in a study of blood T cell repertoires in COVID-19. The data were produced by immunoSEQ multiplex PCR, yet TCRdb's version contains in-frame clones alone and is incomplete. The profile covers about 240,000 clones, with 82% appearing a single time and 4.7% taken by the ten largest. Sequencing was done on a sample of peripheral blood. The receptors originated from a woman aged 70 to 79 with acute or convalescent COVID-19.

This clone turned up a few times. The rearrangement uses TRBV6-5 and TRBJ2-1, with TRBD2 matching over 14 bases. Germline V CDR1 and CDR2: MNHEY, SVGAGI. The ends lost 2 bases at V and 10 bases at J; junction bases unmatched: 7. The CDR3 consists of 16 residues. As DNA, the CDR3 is TGTGCCAGCAGTTACATCAGGACTAGCGGGGGGACGGAGCAGTTCTTC. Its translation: CASSYIRTSGGTEQFF.

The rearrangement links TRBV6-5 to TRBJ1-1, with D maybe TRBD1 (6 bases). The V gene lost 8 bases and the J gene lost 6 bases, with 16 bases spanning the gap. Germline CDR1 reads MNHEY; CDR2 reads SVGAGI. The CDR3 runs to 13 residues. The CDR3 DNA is TGTGCCAGCGTGGGGGCGCAGTCTTCTGAAGCTTTCTTT. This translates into CASVGAQSSEAFF.

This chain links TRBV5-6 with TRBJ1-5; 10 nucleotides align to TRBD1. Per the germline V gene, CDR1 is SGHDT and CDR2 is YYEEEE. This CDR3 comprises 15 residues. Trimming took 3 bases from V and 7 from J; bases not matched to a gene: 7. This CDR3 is CASSSMKTGGQPQHF. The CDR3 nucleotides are TGTGCCAGCAGCTCGATGAAGACAGGGGGCCAGCCCCAGCATTTT.

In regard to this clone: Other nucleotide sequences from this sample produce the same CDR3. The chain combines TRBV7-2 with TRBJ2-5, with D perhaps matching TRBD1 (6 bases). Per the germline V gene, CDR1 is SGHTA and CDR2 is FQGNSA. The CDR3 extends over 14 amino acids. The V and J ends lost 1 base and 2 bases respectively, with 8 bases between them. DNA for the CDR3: TGTGCCAGCAGCTTAGTCAGGGGACAAGAGACCCAGTACTTC. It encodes CASSLVRGQETQYF. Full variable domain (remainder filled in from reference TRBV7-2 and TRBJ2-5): GAGVSQSPSNKVTEKGKDVELRCDPISGHTALYWYRQSLGQGLEFLIYFQGNSAPDKSGLPSDRFSAERTGGSVSTLTIQRTQQEDSAVYLCASSLVRGQETQYFGPGTRLLVL.

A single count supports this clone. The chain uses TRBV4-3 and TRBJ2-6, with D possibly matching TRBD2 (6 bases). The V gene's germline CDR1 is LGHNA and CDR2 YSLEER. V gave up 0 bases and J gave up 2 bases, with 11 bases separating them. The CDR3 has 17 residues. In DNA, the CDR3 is TGCGCCAGCAGCCAAGAGTGGTCGGGGGCTGGGGCCAACGTCCTGACTTTC. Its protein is CASSQEWSGAGANVLTF.

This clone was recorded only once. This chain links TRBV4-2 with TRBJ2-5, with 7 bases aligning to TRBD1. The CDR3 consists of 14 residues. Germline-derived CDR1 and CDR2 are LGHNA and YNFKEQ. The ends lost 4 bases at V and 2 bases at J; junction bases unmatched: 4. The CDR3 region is CASSPYRGQETQYF. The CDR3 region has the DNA TGTGCCAGCAGCCCCTACAGGGGACAAGAGACCCAGTACTTC.

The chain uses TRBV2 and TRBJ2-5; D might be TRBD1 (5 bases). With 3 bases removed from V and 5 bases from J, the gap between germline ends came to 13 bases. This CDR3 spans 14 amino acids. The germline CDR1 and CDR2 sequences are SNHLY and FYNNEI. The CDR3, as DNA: TGTGCCAGCAGTGAGGACCAGGGTCTTGAGACCCAGTACTTC. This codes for CASSEDQGLETQYF. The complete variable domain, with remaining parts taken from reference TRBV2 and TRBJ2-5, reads EPEVTQTPSHQVTQMGQEVILRCVPISNHLYFYWYRQILGQKVEFLVSFYNNEISEKSEIFDDQFSVERPDGSNFTLKIRSTKLEDSAMYFCASSEDQGLETQYFGPGTRLLVL.

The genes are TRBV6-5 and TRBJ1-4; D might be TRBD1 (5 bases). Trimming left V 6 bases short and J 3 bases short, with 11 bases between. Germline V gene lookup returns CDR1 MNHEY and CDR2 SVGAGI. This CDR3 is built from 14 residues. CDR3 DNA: TGTGCCAGCAGGACCAGGGAGGCTAATGAAAAACTGTTTTTT. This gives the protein CASRTREANEKLFF.

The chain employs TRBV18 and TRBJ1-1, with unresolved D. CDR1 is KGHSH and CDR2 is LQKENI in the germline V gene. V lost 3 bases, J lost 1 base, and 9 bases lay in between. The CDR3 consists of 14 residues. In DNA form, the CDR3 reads TGTGCCAGCTCACCGGGTTGGAGGAACACTGAAGCTTTCTTT. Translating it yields CASSPGWRNTEAFF.

In nucleotides, the CDR3 is TGTGCCAGCAGTGAGGGGGGACAGGGCAATTCACCCCTCCACTTT. It yields the protein CASSEGGQGNSPLHF. The chain combines TRBV2 with TRBJ1-6, with 9 nucleotides matching TRBD1. Germline V gene data show CDR1 as SNHLY and CDR2 as FYNNEI. The CDR3 loop spans 15 amino acids. V dropped 3 bases and J dropped 7; count of bases not matched to a gene: 4.

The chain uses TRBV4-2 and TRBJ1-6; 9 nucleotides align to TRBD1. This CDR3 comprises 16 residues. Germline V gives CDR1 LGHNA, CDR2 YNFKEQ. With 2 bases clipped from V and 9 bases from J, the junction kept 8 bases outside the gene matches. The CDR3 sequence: CASSQTPDRGGSPLHF. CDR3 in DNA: TGTGCCAGCAGCCAAACACCCGACAGGGGGGGTTCACCCCTCCACTTT.

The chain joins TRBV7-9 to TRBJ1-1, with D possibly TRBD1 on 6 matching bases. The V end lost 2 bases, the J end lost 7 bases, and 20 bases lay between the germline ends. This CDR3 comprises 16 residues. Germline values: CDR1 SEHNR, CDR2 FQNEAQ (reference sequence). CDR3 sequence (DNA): TGTGCCAGCAGCTTAAACGGGCTTACAGGGAAGGGTGAAGCTTTCTTT. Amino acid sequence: CASSLNGLTGKGEAFF.

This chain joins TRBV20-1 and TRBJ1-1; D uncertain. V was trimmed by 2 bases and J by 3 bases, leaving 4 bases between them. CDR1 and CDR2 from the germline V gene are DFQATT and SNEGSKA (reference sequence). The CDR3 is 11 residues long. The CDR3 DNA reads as TGCAGTGCTAGACTCTACACTGAAGCTTTCTTT. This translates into CSARLYTEAFF.

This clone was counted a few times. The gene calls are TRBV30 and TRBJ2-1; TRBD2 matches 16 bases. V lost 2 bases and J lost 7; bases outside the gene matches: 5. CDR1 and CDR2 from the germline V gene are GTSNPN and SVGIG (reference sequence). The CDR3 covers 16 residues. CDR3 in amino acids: CAWSMGTSGGVNEQFF. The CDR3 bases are TGTGCCTGGAGTATGGGGACTAGCGGGGGGGTTAATGAGCAGTTCTTC.

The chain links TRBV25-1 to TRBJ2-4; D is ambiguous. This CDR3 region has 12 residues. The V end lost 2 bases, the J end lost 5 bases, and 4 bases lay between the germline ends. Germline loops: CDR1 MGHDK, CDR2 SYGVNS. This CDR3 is CASSEVENIQYF. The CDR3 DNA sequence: TGTGCCAGCAGTGAAGTAGAAAACATTCAGTACTTC.

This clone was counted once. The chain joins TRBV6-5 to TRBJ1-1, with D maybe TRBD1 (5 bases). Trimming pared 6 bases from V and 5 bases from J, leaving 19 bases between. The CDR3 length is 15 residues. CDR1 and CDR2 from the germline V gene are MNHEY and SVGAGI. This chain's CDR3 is CASSPGGRGGTEAFF. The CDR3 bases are TGTGCCAGCAGCCCAGGAGGGAGGGGAGGAACTGAAGCTTTCTTT.

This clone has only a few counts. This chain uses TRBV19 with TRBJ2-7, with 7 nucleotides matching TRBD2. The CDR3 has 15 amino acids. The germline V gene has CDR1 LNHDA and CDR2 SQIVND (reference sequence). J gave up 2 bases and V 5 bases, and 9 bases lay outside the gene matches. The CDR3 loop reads CASSPRGGGTYEQYF. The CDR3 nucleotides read TGTGCCAGTAGTCCACGTGGGGGAGGGACCTACGAGCAGTACTTC.

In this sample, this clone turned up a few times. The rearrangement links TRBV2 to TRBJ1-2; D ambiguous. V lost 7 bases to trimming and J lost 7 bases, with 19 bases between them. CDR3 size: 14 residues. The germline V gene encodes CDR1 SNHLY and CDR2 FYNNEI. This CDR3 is CASTLGEGLGGYTF. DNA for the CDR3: TGTGCCAGCACCTTAGGAGAGGGTCTTGGTGGCTACACCTTC.

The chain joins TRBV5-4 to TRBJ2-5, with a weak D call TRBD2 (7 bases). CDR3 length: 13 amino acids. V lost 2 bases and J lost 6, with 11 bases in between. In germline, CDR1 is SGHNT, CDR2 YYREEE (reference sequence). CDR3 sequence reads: CASSFGGQKTQYF. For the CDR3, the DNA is TGTGCCAGCAGCTTCGGGGGGCAGAAGACCCAGTACTTC.

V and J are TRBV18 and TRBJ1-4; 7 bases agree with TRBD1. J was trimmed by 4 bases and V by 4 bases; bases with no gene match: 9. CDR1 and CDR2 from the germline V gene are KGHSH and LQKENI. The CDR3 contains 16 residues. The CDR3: CASSLYPQGNNEKLFF. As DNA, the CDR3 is TGTGCCAGCTCACTGTATCCACAGGGGAATAATGAAAAACTGTTTTTT.

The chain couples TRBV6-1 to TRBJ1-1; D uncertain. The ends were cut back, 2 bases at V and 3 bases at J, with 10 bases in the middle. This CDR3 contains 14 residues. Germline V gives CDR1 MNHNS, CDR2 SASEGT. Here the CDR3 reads CASSEQEIYTEAFF. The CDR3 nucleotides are TGTGCCAGCAGTGAACAGGAAATTTACACTGAAGCTTTCTTT.

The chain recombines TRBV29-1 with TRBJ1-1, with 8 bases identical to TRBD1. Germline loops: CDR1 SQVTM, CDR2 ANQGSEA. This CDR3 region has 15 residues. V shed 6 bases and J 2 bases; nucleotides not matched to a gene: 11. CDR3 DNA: TGCAGCGTGAAACCAGGGGGCTATTTTAACACTGAAGCTTTCTTT. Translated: CSVKPGGYFNTEAFF.

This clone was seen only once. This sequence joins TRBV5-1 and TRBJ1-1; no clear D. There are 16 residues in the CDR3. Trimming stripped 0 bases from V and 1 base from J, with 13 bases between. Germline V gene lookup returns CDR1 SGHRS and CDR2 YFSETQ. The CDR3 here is CASSLGPTFQNTEAFF. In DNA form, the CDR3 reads TGCGCCAGCAGCTTGGGTCCCACTTTTCAGAACACTGAAGCTTTCTTT.

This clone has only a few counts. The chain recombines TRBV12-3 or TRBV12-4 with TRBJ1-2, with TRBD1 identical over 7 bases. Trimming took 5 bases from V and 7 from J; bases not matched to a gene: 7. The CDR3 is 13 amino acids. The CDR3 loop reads CASSRDRVSGYTF. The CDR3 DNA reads TGTGCCAGCAGTCGCGACAGGGTCAGTGGCTACACCTTC.

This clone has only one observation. CDR3 protein: CASSPGGSGTGELFF. In nucleotides, the CDR3 is TGTGCCAGCAGCCCCGGTGGGTCGGGCACCGGGGAGCTGTTTTTT. The chain combines TRBV11-2 with TRBJ2-2; D is ambiguous. Germline CDR1 SGHAT, CDR2 FQNNGV. The CDR3 extends over 15 amino acids. Trimming shortened V by 5 bases and J by 4 bases, and 14 bases separated the two germline ends. The full variable domain, in which reference TRBV11-2 and TRBJ2-2 provide the parts outside the CDR3, is EAGVAQSPRYKIIEKRQSVAFWCNPISGHATLYWYQQILGQGPKLLIQFQNNGVVDDSQLPKDRFSAERLKGVDSTLKIQPAKLEDSAVYLCASSPGGSGTGELFFGEGSRLTVL.